This T cell receptor beta chain was identified in a study of blood T cell repertoires in COVID-19. Whole-study context: The study drew acute and convalescent COVID-19 samples from the United States, Italy and Spain. Sources were T cells, B-cell-depleted T cells, or PBMCs; the material itself was cDNA or gDNA.

Germline V gene sequence: CDR1 SQVTM, CDR2 ANQGSEA. V dropped 4 bases and J dropped 0 bases, with 8 bases sitting between them. This CDR3 has 13 amino acids. How the authors handled the data: Nucleated cell number was recorded as an estimate derived from reference gene primer amplification. Produced via immunoSEQ multiplex PCR; TCRdb's table is partial and in-frame only. V, J and clone size derive from that table, while D and trimming were established from the DNA sequence. The sample yields about 230,000 clones, roughly 88% seen once. Sequenced sample: peripheral blood. The genes are TRBV29-1 and TRBJ2-3, with no clear D. This receptor was obtained from a woman aged 40-49 years who had recovered from COVID-19. DNA of the CDR3: TGCAGCGTTGGTGAGGCTAGCACAGATACGCAGTATTTT. Protein: CSVGEASTDTQYF.